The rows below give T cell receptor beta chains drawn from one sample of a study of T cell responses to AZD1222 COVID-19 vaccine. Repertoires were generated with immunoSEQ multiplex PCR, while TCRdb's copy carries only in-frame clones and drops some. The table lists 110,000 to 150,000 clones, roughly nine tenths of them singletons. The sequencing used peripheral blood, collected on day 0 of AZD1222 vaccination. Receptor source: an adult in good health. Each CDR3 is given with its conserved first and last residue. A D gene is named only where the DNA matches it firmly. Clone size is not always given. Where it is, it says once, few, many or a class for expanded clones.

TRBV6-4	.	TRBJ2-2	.	TGTGCCAGCAGTGTCGGCACCGGGGAGCTGTTTTTT	CASSVGTGELFF
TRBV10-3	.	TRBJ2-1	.	TGTGCCATCAGGCAACAGAATCATGAGCAGTTCTTC	CAIRQQNHEQFF
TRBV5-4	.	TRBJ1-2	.	TGTGCCAGCAGCTGGGTCCACCGGACCAACTATGGCTACACCTTC	CASSWVHRTNYGYTF
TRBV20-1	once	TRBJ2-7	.	TGCAGTGCTAGTGCGTGGGCAGACGAGCAGTACTTC	CSASAWADEQYF
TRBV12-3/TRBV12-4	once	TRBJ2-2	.	TGTGCCAGCAGTTTAATCGGGGAGCTGTTTTTT	CASSLIGELFF
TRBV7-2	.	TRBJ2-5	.	TGTGCCAGCAGTACCCTGCGGGGCCGAGAGACCCAGTACTTC	CASSTLRGRETQYF
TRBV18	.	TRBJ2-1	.	TGTGCCAGCTCAGCAGGACAGAAGGTGGATGAGCAGTTCTTC	CASSAGQKVDEQFF
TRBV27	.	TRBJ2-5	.	TGTGCCAGCAGTCTACAGACAGGCGCCCCCCCCCAAGAGACCCAGTACTTC	CASSLQTGAPPQETQYF
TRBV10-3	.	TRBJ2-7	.	TGTGCCATCAGTAGGAGCGCTAGGGGGAGCTCCTACGAGCAGTACTTC	CAISRSARGSSYEQYF
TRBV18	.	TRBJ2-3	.	TGTGCCAGCTCACCAACTAGTTGGGATACGCAGTATTTT	CASSPTSWDTQYF
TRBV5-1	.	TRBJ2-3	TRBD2	TGCGCCAGCAGCTTGGCTAGCGGGTTCACAGATACGCAGTATTTT	CASSLASGFTDTQYF
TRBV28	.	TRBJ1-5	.	TGTGCCAGCAGTTTATACACCTATCAGCCCCAGCATTTT	CASSLYTYQPQHF
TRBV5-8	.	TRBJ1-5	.	TGTGCCAGCAGCCCCCGCTCCTATAGCAATCAGCCCCAGCATTTT	CASSPRSYSNQPQHF
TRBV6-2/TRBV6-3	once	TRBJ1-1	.	TGTGCCAGCAGTTACGCTCGAGACACTGAAGCTTTCTTT	CASSYARDTEAFF
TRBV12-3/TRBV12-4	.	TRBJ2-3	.	TGTGCCAGCAGCCAATGGGAACCAGATACGCAGTATTTT	CASSQWEPDTQYF
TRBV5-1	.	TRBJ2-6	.	TGCGCCAGCAGTACTACAGGATCCTCTGGGGCCAACGTCCTGACTTTC	CASSTTGSSGANVLTF
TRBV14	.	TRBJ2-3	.	TGTGCCAGCAGCCAAGAGGGACTGGCAGATACGCAGTATTTT	CASSQEGLADTQYF
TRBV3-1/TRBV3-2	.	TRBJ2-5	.	TGTGCCAGCAGCCAAGGACCCGGGTACCAAGAGACCCAGTACTTC	CASSQGPGYQETQYF
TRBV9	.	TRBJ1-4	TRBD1	TGTGCCAGCAGCGCGGACAGGGGGGTGGACAAACTGTTTTTT	CASSADRGVDKLFF
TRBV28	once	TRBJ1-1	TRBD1	TGTGCCAGCAGTCCCCGGGACAGGGTTTCTGAAGCTTTCTTT	CASSPRDRVSEAFF
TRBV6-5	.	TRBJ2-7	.	TGTGCCAGCAGTATGGCAGGGGTAGGCGAGCAGTACTTC	CASSMAGVGEQYF
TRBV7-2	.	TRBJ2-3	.	TGTGCCAGCAGCTTTATGAGCCCAGATACGCAGTATTTT	CASSFMSPDTQYF
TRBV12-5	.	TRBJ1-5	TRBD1	TGTGCTAGTGGTCCCGGACAGGGGACTTCGTATAGCAATCAGCCCCAGCATTTT	CASGPGQGTSYSNQPQHF
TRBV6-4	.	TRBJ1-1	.	TGTGCCAGCAGTGAAGGTTCGGGGTATGAAGCTTTCTTT	CASSEGSGYEAFF
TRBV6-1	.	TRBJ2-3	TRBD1	TGTGCCAGCAGTGTTCTCAGGGGGTTCGTGTCAGATACGCAGTATTTT	CASSVLRGFVSDTQYF
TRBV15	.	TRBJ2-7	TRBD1	TGTGCCACCAGCAGGGACAGGGGCCCCTACGAGCAGTACTTC	CATSRDRGPYEQYF
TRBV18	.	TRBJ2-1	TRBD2	TGTGCCAGCTCAGCCTTGACTAGCGGGAGTCAGGATGAGCAGTTCTTC	CASSALTSGSQDEQFF
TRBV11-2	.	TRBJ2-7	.	TGTGCCAGCAGCTTAGGCTACGGCGGTGAGCAGTACTTC	CASSLGYGGEQYF
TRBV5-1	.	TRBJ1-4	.	TGCGCCAGCAGCCTGGGCGGATTCGGTGGAACTAATGAAAAACTGTTTTTT	CASSLGGFGGTNEKLFF
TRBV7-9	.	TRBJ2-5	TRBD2	TGTGCCAGCAGCTTAGCGGGACTAGGCTTTTATTCCCAGTACTTC	CASSLAGLGFYSQYF
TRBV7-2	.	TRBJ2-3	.	TGTGCCAGCAGCTCCCTCCGCACAGATACGCAGTATTTT	CASSSLRTDTQYF
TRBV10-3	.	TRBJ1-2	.	TGTGCCATCCAAAGTCGGGATACTAACTATGGCTACACCTTC	CAIQSRDTNYGYTF
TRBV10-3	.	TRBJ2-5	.	TGTGCCATCAGTGATCTCTCATACCAAGAGACCCAGTACTTC	CAISDLSYQETQYF
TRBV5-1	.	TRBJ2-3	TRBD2	TGCGCCAGCAGCTCGCCGGGAGGGGCCGATACGCAGTATTTT	CASSSPGGADTQYF
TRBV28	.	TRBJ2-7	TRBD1	TGTGCCAGCAGTCTCCACGGGGACAGGGTAAGAAGGGCGCAGTACTTC	CASSLHGDRVRRAQYF
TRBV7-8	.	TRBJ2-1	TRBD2	TGTGCCAGCAGCTTAGGGCGAGAGGGACTATCGATCTACAATGAGCAGTTCTTC	CASSLGREGLSIYNEQFF
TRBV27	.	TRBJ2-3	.	TGTGCCAGCAGTTTATCTGGGGATACGCAGTATTTT	CASSLSGDTQYF
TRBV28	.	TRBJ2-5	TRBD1	TGTGCCAGCAGTTTAGGACAGGGCTACCAAGAGACCCAGTACTTC	CASSLGQGYQETQYF
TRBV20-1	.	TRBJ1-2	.	TGCAGTGCTAGTTCTACCCAGGGACGAGGGACTAACTATGGCTACACCTTC	CSASSTQGRGTNYGYTF
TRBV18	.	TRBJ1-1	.	TGTGCCAGCTCACCGGTCCAGCGATTGAACACTGAAGCTTTCTTT	CASSPVQRLNTEAFF
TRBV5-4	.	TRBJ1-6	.	TGTGCCAGCAGCTTAATAGTCCAGGGAAATTCACCCCTCCACTTT	CASSLIVQGNSPLHF